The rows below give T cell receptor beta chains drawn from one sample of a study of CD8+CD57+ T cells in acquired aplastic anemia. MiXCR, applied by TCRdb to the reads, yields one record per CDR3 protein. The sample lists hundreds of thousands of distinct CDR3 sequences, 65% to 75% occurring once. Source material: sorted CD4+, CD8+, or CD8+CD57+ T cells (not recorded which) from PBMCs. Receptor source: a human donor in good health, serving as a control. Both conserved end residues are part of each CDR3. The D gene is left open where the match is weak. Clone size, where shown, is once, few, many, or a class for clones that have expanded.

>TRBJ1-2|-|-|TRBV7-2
TGTGCCAGCAGCCCAGACATTCAGGTTACCTATGGCTACACCTTC
CASSPDIQVTYGYTF
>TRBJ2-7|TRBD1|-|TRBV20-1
TGCAGTGCACTGGGACAGGGTGGCGGGCACCTCTACGAGCAGTACTTC
CSALGQGGGHLYEQYF
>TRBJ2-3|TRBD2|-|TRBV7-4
TGTGCCAGCACCCCCCGGGGGGGATGGGGGGCAGATACGCAGTATTTT
CASTPRGGWGADTQYF
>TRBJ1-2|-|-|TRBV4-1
TGCGCCAACAGGGATAACTATGGCTACACCTTC
CANRDNYGYTF
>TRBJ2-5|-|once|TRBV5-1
TGCGCCAGCAGCACGGGCCAAGAGACCCAGTACTTC
CASSTGQETQYF
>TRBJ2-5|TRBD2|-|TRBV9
TGTGCCAGCAGCCCAGGACTAGCGGGGGGCCAATCGTACCAAGAGACCCAGTACTTC
CASSPGLAGGQSYQETQYF
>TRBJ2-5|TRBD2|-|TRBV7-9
TGTGCCAGCAGCCCGAATCGACTAGCGGGGATACAAGAGACCCAGTACTTC
CASSPNRLAGIQETQYF
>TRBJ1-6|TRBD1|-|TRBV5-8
TGTGCCAGCAGCCCGGACAGGGGCGAGTCACCCCTCCACTTT
CASSPDRGESPLHF
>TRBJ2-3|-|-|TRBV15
TGTGCCAGCGCCTACGCCGGGCCAGCGACAGGTACGCAGTATTTT
CASAYAGPATGTQYF
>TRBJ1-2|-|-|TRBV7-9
TGTGCCAGCAGCTTAGGCGAGACTACGGCCGGGCCGCCGTATGGCTACACCTTC
CASSLGETTAGPPYGYTF
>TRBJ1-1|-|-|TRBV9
TGTGCCAGCAGCTGCCACGGGGAACTGAACTACGAGCTCTTT
CASSCHGELNYELF
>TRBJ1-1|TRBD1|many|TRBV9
TGTGCCAGCAGCGTTGGGACAGGGAAAGCTTTCTTT
CASSVGTGKAFF
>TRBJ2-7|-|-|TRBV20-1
TGCAGTGCTTCCGCCGAAACGGAACACGCCTACGAGCAGTACTTC
CSASAETEHAYEQYF
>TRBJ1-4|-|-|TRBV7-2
TGTGCCAGCAGCTTAGCCGGCGTTCCGAAATACCTGTTTTTT
CASSLAGVPKYLFF
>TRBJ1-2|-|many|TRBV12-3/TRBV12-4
TGTGCCAGCAGCCTAATTACGGCTGGCTACACCTTC
CASSLITAGYTF
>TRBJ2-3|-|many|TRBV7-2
TGTGCCAGCAGCTTACAGGGGCGGGGCACAGATACGCAGTATTTT
CASSLQGRGTDTQYF
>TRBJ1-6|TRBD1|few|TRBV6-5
TGTGCCAGCAGTCCCCTAGAGGGGGCATATTCACCCCTCCATTTT
CASSPLEGAYSPLHF
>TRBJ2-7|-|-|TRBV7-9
TGTGCCAGCAGCTTAGCCAGGTCGGCTTGCTACACCTTCTACTTC
CASSLARSACYTFYF
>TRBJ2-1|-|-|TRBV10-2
TGCGCCAGCAAGCCTTCGGCGACTTCCTACAATGAGCAGTTCTTC
CASKPSATSYNEQFF
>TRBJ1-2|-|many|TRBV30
TGTGCCTGGAGCGCCCGCTATGGCTACACCTTC
CAWSARYGYTF
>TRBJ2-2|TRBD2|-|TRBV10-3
TGTGCCTCAACTAGCGGGGCGAACACCGGGGAGCTGTTTTTT
CASTSGANTGELFF
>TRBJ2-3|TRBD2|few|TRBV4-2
TGTGCCAGCAGCCAAGATTTGGGGGGACTAGCGGGGGGGCGCACAGATACGCAGTATTTT
CASSQDLGGLAGGRTDTQYF
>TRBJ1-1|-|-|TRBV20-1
TGCAGTGCTAGAGCGAGGGTGCACGAAGCTTTCTTT
CSARARVHEAFF
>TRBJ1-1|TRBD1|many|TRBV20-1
TGCAGTGCTAGAGGGGACAGGGAAACTGAAGCTTTCTTT
CSARGDRETEAFF
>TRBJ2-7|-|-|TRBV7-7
-
CASSLEETQYFGQQYF
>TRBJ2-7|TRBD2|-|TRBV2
TGTGCCAGCAGGATTAGCGGGGCGGCACCTTACGTGCAGTACTTC
CASRISGAAPYVQYF
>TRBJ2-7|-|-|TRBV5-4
TGTGCCAGCAGCGTAAGGACAGCAGGGGTCTACGAGCAGTACTTC
CASSVRTAGVYEQYF
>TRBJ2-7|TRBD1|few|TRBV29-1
TGCAGCGTGGCCGGGACAGGGAACGGGGAGCAGTACTTC
CSVAGTGNGEQYF